A single sample is the source of the 18 T cell receptor beta chains below, sequenced in a study of low-dose radiotherapy and immunotherapy resistance in tumors. TRAV- and TRBV-specific primers were used for first-strand cDNA, which covered alpha and beta chains. TCRs were put through approximately 20 PCR cycles of amplification with Phusion. A constant-region primer and the V-primer adapter served as the primer pair. TCRdb re-analysed the reads in MiXCR, keeping a single row per CDR3 protein. The sample consists of around 13,000 distinct CDR3 sequences, 75% of them appearing once. All receptors derive from a human donor with advanced metastatic prostate, ovarian, gallbladder or colorectal cancer (not recorded which). This table probably holds off-target reads from a library built for another chain.

This chain links TRBV6-1 with TRBJ2-2; no definite D call. Looked up from germline, CDR1 is MNHNS and CDR2 is SASEGT. V lost 8 bases, J lost 3 bases, and 13 bases lay in between. There are 14 residues in the CDR3. CDR3 DNA sequence: TGTGCCAGCCGACGAAAGGGTGACACCGGGGAGCTGTTTTTT. It codes for CASRRKGDTGELFF.

The chain joins TRBV5-1 to TRBJ1-1; perhaps TRBD1 as D (5 bases). With 0 bases removed from V and 4 bases from J, the gap between germline ends came to 10 bases. This CDR3 comprises 14 residues. The V gene's germline CDR1 is SGHRS and CDR2 YFSETQ. The CDR3 region has the DNA TGCGCCAGCAGCTTGGCAGGGTCTGGCACTGAAGCTTTCTTT. Translating it yields CASSLAGSGTEAFF.

This chain uses TRBV19 with TRBJ1-1; the D is unclear. This CDR3 contains 14 residues. Germline V gene lookup returns CDR1 LNHDA and CDR2 SQIVND (reference sequence). V was trimmed by 3 bases and J by 3 bases, leaving 11 bases between them. CDR3 in amino acids: CASSIRRIHTEAFF. The CDR3 DNA sequence: TGTGCCAGTAGTATTAGACGGATCCACACTGAAGCTTTCTTT.

This chain uses TRBV5-1 with TRBJ2-7; no clear D gene. Germline CDR1 and CDR2: SGHRS and YFSETQ. The CDR3 sequence is 13 residues long. Trimming removed 1 base from V and 3 bases from J, with 8 bases in between. CDR3 DNA: TGCGCCAGCAGCTTGCGGCCTGTCTACGAGCAGTACTTC. It translates to CASSLRPVYEQYF.

This clonotype was seen a handful of times. This chain connects TRBV5-6 to TRBJ1-2; possibly TRBD1 for D (5 bases). Germline V lookup: CDR1 SGHDT, CDR2 YYEEEE. Trimming left V 1 base short and J 4 bases short, with 17 bases between. This CDR3 spans 16 amino acids. This chain's CDR3 is CASSLRGFGVGYGYTF. The CDR3 DNA follows: TGTGCCAGCAGCTTGCGGGGGTTCGGGGTAGGCTATGGCTACACCTTC.

V usage is TRBV5-1 and J usage is TRBJ1-1, with D possibly TRBD1 on 5 matching bases. Germline V gene sequence: CDR1 SGHRS, CDR2 YFSETQ. The CDR3 consists of 15 residues. V was trimmed by 1 base and J by 2 bases, leaving 12 bases between them. The CDR3 bases are TGCGCCAGCAGCTTGAGAACAGGTTTTAACACTGAAGCTTTCTTT. It is translated as CASSLRTGFNTEAFF.

This clonotype was recorded only once. This rearrangement joins TRBV27 to TRBJ2-3; 8 bases are shared with TRBD1. The CDR3 covers 13 residues. The junction had 2 bases not matched to a gene; V was cut back by 7 bases and J by 2 bases. Per the germline V gene, CDR1 is MNHEY and CDR2 is SMNVEV (reference sequence). CDR3 protein: CASKGQDTDTQYF. For the CDR3, the DNA is TGTGCCAGCAAGGGACAGGACACAGATACGCAGTATTTT.

This CDR3 is CAWGGHYNEQFF. The CDR3 DNA reads TGTGCCTGGGGGGGCCACTACAATGAGCAGTTCTTC. The J gene is TRBJ2-1, the V gene TRBV30; D is possibly TRBD1 (6 bases). The CDR3 has 12 amino acids. Germline lookup yields CDR1 GTSNPN and CDR2 SVGIG (reference sequence). Deletions cut 5 bases from V and 3 bases from J, with 8 bases between.

V usage is TRBV5-6 and J usage is TRBJ2-7; 11 nucleotides align to TRBD1. The CDR3 covers 18 residues. V lost 7 bases and J lost 3; bases outside the gene matches: 18. Germline V lookup: CDR1 SGHDT, CDR2 YYEEEE. The CDR3 sequence is CASLRNGQGAKARYEQYF. In nucleotides, the CDR3 is TGTGCCAGCCTTCGAAATGGACAGGGGGCCAAGGCCCGCTACGAGCAGTACTTC. Drawing the rest from reference TRBV5-6 and TRBJ2-7, the complete variable domain is DAGVTQSPTHLIKTRGQQVTLRCSPKSGHDTVSWYQQALGQGPQFIFQYYEEEERQRGNFPDRFSGHQFPNYSSELNVNALLLGDSALYLCASLRNGQGAKARYEQYFGPGTRLTVT.

Points on this clonotype: The junction differs from germline at one of its ends, possibly a read error. The chain is built from TRBV5-8 and TRBJ2-7, with TRBD2 identical over 9 bases. This CDR3 is built from 16 residues. Germline CDR1 SGHTS, CDR2 YDEGEE. The CDR3 nucleotides read TGCGCCAGCAGCTTGTTGAGTAGCGGGGGACTACAAGAGCAGTACTTC. It yields the protein CASSLLSSGGLQEQYF. Full variable domain (rest looked up from reference TRBV5-8 and TRBJ2-7): EAGVTQSPTHLIKTRGQQATLRCSPISGHTSVYWYQQALGLGLQFLLWYDEGEERNRGNFPPRFSGRQFPNYSSELNVNALELEDSALYLCASSLLSSGGLQEQYFGPGTRLTVT.

The chain recombines TRBV7-6 with TRBJ2-1, with D perhaps TRBD1 or TRBD2 (5 bases each). The germline V gene has CDR1 SGHVS and CDR2 FNYEAQ. The CDR3 length is 13 residues. The V gene lost 6 bases and the J gene lost 6 bases, with 12 bases spanning the gap. The CDR3 DNA reads as TGTGCCAGCAGTGGGGGTCGGGGCAATGAGCAGTTCTTC. As protein: CASSGGRGNEQFF.

The chain recombines TRBV19 with TRBJ2-2; a weak D match, TRBD2 (5 bases). The CDR3 covers 16 residues. Trimming pared 6 bases from V and 1 base from J, leaving 15 bases between. Germline CDR1 reads LNHDA; CDR2 reads SQIVND (reference sequence). CDR3 nucleotide sequence: TGTGCCAGTAGGAGAGCTCCGGGGATGAACACCGGGGAGCTGTTTTTT. As protein: CASRRAPGMNTGELFF.

CDR3 bases: TGTGCCTGGAGTAGCGGAAGCTCCTACAATGAGCAGTTCTTC. Its protein product is CAWSSGSSYNEQFF. The V and J genes are TRBV30 and TRBJ2-1; D possibly corresponds to TRBD2 (5 bases). The CDR3 extends over 14 amino acids. Trimming cost V 2 bases and J 0 bases, with 8 bases left between them. Germline CDR1 is GTSNPN and CDR2 is SVGIG (reference sequence).

Only a few counts were recorded for this clonotype. The rearrangement uses TRBV18 and TRBJ2-2, with D tentatively TRBD2 (5 bases). Per germline, CDR1 KGHSH and CDR2 LQKENI. Trimming took 3 bases from V and 8 from J, leaving 22 bases between them. The CDR3 has 17 residues. CDR3 sequence: CASSPFSQRQIGGELFF. The CDR3 DNA follows: TGTGCCAGCTCACCTTTCTCTCAGCGGCAGATCGGAGGGGAGCTGTTTTTT. The full variable domain, with the rest looked up from reference TRBV18 and TRBJ2-2, is NAGVMQNPRHLVRRRGQEARLRCSPMKGHSHVYWYRQLPEEGLKFMVYLQKENIIDESGMPKERFSAEFPKEGPSILRIQQVVRGDSAAYFCASSPFSQRQIGGELFFGEGSRLTVL.

This chain links TRBV7-2 with TRBJ1-5; 9 nucleotides match TRBD1. CDR1 and CDR2 (germline): SGHTA, FQGNSA. This CDR3 contains 16 residues. The ends lost 5 bases at V and 6 bases at J; junction bases unmatched: 11. The chain's CDR3 is CASSPYNRGRAQPQHF. CDR3 nucleotide sequence: TGTGCCAGCAGCCCGTATAACAGGGGGCGCGCTCAGCCCCAGCATTTT.

J is TRBJ2-1 and V is TRBV29-1; 8 nucleotides match TRBD2. With V trimmed by 4 bases and J by 4 bases, 3 bases remained unmatched. This CDR3 comprises 13 residues. Germline loops: CDR1 SQVTM, CDR2 ANQGSEA. The CDR3 reads CSVGAGGYNEQFF. For the CDR3, the DNA is TGCAGCGTTGGGGCGGGGGGTTACAATGAGCAGTTCTTC.

J is TRBJ1-1 and V is TRBV5-5, with D possibly TRBD1 on 5 matching bases. CDR1 SGHKS and CDR2 YYEKEE come from the germline V gene (reference sequence). CDR3 size: 10 residues. The ends were cut back, 10 bases at V and 8 bases at J, with 12 bases in the middle. The CDR3 coding sequence is TGTGCCTCACAGGAGGGAGAAGCTTTCTTT. Encoded protein: CASQEGEAFF.

The J gene is TRBJ1-2, the V gene TRBV5-5, with 8 bases lining up with TRBD1. Germline loops: CDR1 SGHKS, CDR2 YYEKEE (reference sequence). V shed 1 base, J shed 8 bases, and the junction held 7 bases outside the gene matches. The CDR3 sequence is 14 residues long. The CDR3 region has the DNA TGTGCCAGCAGCTTGAGTGGCAGGGGGCACGGCTACACCTTC. It encodes CASSLSGRGHGYTF.